The clone carrying this TCR beta chain appeared many times. Its antigen is currently unknown. Cyclophosphamide on days +3 and +4 followed busulfan-fludarabine conditioning and a marrow graft. TCRdb's copy holds only in-frame clones and misses some; the assay was immunoSEQ multiplex PCR. The specimen has approximately 7,300 clones, none found just once. The data derive from a study of T cells after posttransplantation cyclophosphamide. The study's findings and limits: Recipient CMV seropositivity and CMV reactivation strongly tracked TRB clonality. TRB overlap between skin or GI tissue T cells and blood was limited. Donor-recipient repertoire similarity was low at 1-2 months, rising over year one.

The CDR3 is 15 residues long. Trimming removed 4 bases at V and 1 base at J, with 15 bases between. CDR1 SGHRS and CDR2 YFSETQ come from the germline V gene. The chain combines TRBV5-1 with TRBJ2-7; either TRBD1 or TRBD2 may fit D (6 bases each). The input for sequencing was PBMCs, taken after allogeneic stem cell transplant with posttransplant cyclophosphamide. The origin of this receptor is a female patient in her forties or fifties who received an allogeneic stem cell transplant from an unrelated donor, was CMV-positive, and had acute GVHD only. Some T cells may be the graft donor's. CDR3 bases: TGCGCCAGCAGCCTGGAGGGACACCGGTCCTACGAGCAGTACTTC. Protein product: CASSLEGHRSYEQYF.